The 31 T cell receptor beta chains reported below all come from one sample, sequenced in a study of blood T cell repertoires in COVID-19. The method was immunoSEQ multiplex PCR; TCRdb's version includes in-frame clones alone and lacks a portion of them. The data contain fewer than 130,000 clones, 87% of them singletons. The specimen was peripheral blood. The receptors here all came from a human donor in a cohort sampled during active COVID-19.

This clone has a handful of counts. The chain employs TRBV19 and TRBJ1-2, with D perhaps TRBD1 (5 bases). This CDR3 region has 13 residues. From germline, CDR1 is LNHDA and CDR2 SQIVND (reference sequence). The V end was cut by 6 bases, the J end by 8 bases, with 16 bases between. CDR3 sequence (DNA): TGTGCCAGTAGCCTGGGTGCGGGGGAAGGCTACACCTTC. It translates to CASSLGAGEGYTF.

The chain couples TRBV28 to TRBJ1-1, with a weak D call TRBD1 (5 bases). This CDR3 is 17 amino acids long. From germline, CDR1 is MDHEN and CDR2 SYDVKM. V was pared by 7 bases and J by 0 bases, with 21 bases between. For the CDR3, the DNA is TGTGCCAGCACCCCCGGGCAGGGATGGGCTATGAACACTGAAGCTTTCTTT. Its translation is CASTPGQGWAMNTEAFF.

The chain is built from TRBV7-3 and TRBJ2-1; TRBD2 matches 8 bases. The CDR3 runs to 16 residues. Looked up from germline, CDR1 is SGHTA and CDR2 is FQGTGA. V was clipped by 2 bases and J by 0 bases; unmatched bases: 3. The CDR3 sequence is CASSLYSGISYNEQFF. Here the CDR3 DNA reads TGTGCCAGCAGCTTATATAGCGGGATCTCCTACAATGAGCAGTTCTTC.

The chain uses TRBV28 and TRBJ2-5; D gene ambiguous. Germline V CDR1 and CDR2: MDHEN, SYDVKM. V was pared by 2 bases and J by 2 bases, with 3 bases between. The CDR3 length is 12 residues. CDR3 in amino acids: CASSLLQETQYF. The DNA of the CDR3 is TGTGCCAGCAGTTTACTTCAAGAGACCCAGTACTTC.

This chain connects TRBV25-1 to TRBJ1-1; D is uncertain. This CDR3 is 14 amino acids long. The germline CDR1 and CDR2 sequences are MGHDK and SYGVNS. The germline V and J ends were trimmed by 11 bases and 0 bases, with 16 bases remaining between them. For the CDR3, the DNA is TGTGCCCCCGGCGAAGGAGACTTGAACACTGAAGCTTTCTTT. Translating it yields CAPGEGDLNTEAFF.

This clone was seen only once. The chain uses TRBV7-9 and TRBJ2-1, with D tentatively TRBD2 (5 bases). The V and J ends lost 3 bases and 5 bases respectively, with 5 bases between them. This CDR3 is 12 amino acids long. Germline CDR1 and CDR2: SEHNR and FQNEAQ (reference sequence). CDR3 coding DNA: TGTGCCAGCAGCTTCGGGGACAATGAGCAGTTCTTC. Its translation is CASSFGDNEQFF.

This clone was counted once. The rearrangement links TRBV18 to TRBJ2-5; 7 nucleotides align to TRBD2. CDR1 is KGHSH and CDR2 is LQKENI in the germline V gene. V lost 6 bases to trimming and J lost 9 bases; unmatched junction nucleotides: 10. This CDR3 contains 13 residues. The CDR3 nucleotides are TGTGCCAGCTCCCCGGGGCGGGAGTTCGCCCAGTACTTC. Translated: CASSPGREFAQYF.

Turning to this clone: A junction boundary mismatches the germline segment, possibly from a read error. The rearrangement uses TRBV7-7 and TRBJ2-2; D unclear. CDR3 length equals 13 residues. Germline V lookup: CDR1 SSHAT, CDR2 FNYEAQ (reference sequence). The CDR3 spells CASRGASTGELFF. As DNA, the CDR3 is TGTGCTAGCAGAGGAGCTTCAACCGGGGAGCTGTTTTTT.

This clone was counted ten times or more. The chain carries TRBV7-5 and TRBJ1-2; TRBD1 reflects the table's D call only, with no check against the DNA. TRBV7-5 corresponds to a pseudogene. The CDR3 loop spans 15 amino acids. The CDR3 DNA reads TGTGCCAGAAGCTTATCCGGGACAGGGGCGTATGGCTACACCTTC. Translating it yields CARSLSGTGAYGYTF.

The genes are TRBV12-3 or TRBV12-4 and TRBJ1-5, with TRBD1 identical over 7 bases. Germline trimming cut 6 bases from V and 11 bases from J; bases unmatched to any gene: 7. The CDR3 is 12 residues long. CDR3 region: CASSGDSQAQHF. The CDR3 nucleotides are TGTGCCAGCAGCGGGGACAGCCAAGCCCAGCATTTT.

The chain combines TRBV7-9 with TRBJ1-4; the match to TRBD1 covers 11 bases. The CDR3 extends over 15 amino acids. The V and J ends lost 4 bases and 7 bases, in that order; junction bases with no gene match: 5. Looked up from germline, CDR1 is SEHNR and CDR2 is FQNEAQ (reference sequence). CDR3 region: CASSWGTGGSEKLFF. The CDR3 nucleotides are TGTGCCAGCAGCTGGGGGACAGGGGGTTCTGAAAAACTGTTTTTT.

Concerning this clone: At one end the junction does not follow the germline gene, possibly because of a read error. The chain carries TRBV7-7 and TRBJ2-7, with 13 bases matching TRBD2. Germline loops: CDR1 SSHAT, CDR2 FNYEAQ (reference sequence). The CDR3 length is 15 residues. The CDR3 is CASSPGLAGVEEQYF. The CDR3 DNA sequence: TGTGCTAGCAGCCCCGGACTAGCGGGAGTCGAAGAGCAGTACTTC.

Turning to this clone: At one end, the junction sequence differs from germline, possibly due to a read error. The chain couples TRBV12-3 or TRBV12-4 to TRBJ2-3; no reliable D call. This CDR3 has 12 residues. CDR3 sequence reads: CASSLGVPEADF. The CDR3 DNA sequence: TGTGCCAGCAGTTTAGGTGTCCCCGAGGCGGATTTT.

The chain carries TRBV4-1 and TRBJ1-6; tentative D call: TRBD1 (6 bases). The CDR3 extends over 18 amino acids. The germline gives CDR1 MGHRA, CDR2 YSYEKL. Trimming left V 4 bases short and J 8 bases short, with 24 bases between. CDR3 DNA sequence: TGCGCCAGCAGCCTAGAGGGGGGGGCTCCCCCGATCTATTCACCCCTCCACTTT. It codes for CASSLEGGAPPIYSPLHF.

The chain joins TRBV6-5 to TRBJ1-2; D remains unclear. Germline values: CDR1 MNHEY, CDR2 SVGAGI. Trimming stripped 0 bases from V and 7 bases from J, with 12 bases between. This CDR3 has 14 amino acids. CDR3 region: CASSYSGGDSGYTF. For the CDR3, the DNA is TGTGCCAGCAGTTACTCGGGAGGCGATAGTGGCTACACCTTC.

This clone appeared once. CDR3 nucleotide sequence: TGTGCCAGCAGCGTAGAGGGACAGGGGAAATCCACAGATACGCAGTATTTT. It encodes CASSVEGQGKSTDTQYF. The V call is TRBV9, the J call TRBJ2-3, with TRBD1 matching 10 bases. Unmatched junction bases numbered 6, after V lost 0 bases and J lost 2 bases. This CDR3 comprises 17 residues. Germline-derived CDR1 and CDR2 are SGDLS and YYNGEE.

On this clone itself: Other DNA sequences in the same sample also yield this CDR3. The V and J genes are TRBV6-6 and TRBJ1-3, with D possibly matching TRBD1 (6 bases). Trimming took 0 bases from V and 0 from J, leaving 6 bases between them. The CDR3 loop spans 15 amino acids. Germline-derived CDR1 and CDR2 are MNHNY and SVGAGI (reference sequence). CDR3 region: CASSYSTGSGNTIYF. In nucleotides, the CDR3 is TGTGCCAGCAGTTACTCGACAGGCTCTGGAAACACCATATATTTT.

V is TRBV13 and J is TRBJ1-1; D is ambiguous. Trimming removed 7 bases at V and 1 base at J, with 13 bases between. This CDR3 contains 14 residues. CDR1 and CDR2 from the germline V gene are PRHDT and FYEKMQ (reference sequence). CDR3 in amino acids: CASNSRSWNTEAFF. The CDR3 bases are TGTGCCAGCAACTCTCGGAGTTGGAACACTGAAGCTTTCTTT.

For the CDR3, the DNA is TGTGCCAGCAGCGTAGCCCGGTATCCGCGCAATGAGCAGTTCTTC. This codes for CASSVARYPRNEQFF. This sequence joins TRBV9 and TRBJ2-1; D ambiguous. Germline CDR1 is SGDLS and CDR2 is YYNGEE. The V and J ends lost 0 bases and 6 bases respectively, with 13 bases between them. The CDR3 is made up of 15 amino acids. Drawing the rest from reference TRBV9 and TRBJ2-1, the complete variable domain is DSGVTQTPKHLITATGQRVTLRCSPRSGDLSVYWYQQSLDQGLQFLIQYYNGEERAKGNILERFSAQQFPDLHSELNLSSLELGDSALYFCASSVARYPRNEQFFGPGTRLTVL.

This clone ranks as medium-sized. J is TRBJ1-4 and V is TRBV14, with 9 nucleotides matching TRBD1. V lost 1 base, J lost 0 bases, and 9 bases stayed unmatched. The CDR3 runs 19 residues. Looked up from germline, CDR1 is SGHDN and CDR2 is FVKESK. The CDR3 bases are TGTGCCAGCAGCCAAGGGCTGCGGGACAGGGCCACAACTAATGAAAAACTGTTTTTT. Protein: CASSQGLRDRATTNEKLFF.

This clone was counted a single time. This chain's CDR3 is CAISSTSGEDYEQYF. The CDR3 DNA reads as TGTGCCATCAGCTCGACTAGCGGAGAAGACTACGAGCAGTACTTC. This chain links TRBV10-3 with TRBJ2-7; 9 nucleotides align to TRBD2. CDR1 is ENHRY and CDR2 is SYGVKD in the germline V gene. V shed 6 bases, J shed 3 bases, and the junction held 9 bases outside the gene matches. The CDR3 consists of 15 residues.

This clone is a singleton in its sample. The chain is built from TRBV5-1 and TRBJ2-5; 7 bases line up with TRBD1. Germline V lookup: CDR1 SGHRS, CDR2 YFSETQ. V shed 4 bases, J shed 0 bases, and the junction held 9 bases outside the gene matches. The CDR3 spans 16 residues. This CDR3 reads CASSITGVRYQETQYF. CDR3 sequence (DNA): TGCGCCAGCAGCATTACAGGGGTTCGGTACCAAGAGACCCAGTACTTC.

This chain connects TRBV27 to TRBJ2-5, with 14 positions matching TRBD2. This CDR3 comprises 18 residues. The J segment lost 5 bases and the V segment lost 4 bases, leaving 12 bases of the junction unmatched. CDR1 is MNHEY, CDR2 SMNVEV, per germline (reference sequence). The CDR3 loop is CASSSRKTSGGAGETQYF. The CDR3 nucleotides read TGTGCCAGCAGTTCCCGGAAGACTAGCGGGGGGGCTGGGGAGACCCAGTACTTC.

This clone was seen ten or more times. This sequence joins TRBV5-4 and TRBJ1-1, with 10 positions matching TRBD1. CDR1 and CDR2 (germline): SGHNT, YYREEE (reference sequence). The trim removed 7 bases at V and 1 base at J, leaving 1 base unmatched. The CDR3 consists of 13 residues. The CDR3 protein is CASGQGGNTEAFF. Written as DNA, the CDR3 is TGTGCCAGCGGACAGGGGGGGAACACTGAAGCTTTCTTT.

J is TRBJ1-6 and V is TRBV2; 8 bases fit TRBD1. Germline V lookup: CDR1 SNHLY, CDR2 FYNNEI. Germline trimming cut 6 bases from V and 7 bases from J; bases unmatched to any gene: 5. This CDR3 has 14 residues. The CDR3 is CASRGGQVNSPLHF. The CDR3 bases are TGTGCCAGCAGGGGGGGACAGGTGAATTCACCCCTCCACTTT.

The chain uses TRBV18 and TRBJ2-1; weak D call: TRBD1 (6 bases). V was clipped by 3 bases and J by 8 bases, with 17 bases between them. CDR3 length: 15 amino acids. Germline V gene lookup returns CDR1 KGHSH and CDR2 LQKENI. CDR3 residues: CASSPRQEGLDEQFF. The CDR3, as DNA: TGTGCCAGCTCACCGCGACAGGAAGGGTTAGATGAGCAGTTCTTC.

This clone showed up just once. The chain's CDR3 is CASSESSGTAYEQYF. The CDR3 DNA is TGTGCCAGCAGTGAATCTAGCGGTACCGCCTACGAGCAGTACTTC. The chain uses TRBV6-1 and TRBJ2-7, with TRBD2 matching over 7 bases. The CDR3 spans 15 residues. Trimming removed 2 bases from V and 2 bases from J; junction bases left unmatched: 6. Germline V gene lookup returns CDR1 MNHNS and CDR2 SASEGT.

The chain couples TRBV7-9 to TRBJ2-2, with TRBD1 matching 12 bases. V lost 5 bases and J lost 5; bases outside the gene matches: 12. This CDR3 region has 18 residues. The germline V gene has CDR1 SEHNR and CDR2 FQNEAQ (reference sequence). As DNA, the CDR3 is TGTGCCAGCAGCCCCCCGGGACAGGGGGCCCTGGGGACCGGGGAGCTGTTTTTT. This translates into CASSPPGQGALGTGELFF.

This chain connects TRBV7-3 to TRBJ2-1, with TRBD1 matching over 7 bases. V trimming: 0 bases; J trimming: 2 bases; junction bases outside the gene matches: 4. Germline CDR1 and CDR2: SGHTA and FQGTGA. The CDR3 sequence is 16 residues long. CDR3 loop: CASSLTLGTAYNEQFF. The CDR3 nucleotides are TGTGCCAGCAGCTTAACGTTGGGGACAGCCTACAATGAGCAGTTCTTC.

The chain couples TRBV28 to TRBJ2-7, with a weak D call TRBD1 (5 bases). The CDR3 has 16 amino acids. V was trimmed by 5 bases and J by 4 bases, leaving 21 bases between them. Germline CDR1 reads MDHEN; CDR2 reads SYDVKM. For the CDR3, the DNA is TGTGCCAGCAGTCAGGTGGGGCCCCAATTCGGGTACGAGCAGTACTTC. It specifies CASSQVGPQFGYEQYF.

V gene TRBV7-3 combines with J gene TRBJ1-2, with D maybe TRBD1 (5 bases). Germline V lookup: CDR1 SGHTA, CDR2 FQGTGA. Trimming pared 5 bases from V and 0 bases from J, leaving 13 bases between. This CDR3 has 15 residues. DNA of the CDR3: TGTGCCAGCAGCAGCTCAGGGCCGGCTAACTATGGCTACACCTTC. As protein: CASSSSGPANYGYTF. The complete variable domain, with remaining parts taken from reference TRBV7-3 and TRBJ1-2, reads GAGVSQTPSNKVTEKGKYVELRCDPISGHTALYWYRQSLGQGPEFLIYFQGTGAADDSGLPNDRFFAVRPEGSVSTLKIQRTERGDSAVYLCASSSSGPANYGYTFGSGTRLTVV.